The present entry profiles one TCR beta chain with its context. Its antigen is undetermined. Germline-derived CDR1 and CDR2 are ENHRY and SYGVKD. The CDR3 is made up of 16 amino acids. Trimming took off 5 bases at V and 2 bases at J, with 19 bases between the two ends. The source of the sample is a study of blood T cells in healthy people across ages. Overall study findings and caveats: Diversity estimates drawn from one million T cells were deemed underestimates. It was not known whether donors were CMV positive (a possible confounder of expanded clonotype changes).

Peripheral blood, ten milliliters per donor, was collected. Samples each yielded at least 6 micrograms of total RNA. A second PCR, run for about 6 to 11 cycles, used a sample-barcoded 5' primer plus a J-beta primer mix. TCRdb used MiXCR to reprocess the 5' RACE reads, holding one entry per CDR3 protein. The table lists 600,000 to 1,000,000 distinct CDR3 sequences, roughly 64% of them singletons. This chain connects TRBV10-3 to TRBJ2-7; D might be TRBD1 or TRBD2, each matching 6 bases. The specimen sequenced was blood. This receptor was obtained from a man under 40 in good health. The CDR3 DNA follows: TGTGCCATCAGTCAACCCGACGGGGGCGTAACCTACGAGCAGTACTTC. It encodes CAISQPDGGVTYEQYF.